This T cell receptor (beta chain) was recorded in a study of blood T cell repertoires in COVID-19. Assay used: immunoSEQ multiplex PCR; TCRdb lists only in-frame clones, some missing. Found here are some 400,000 clones, around 92% of them singletons; the top ten hold about 1.7%. There are 16 residues in the CDR3. V shed 2 bases, J shed 2 bases, and the junction held 1 base outside the gene matches. CDR1 MNHEY and CDR2 SVGAGI come from the germline V gene. The rearrangement joins TRBV6-5 to TRBJ2-7; 15 bases match TRBD2. This sequence originates from a woman in her 30s who had recovered from COVID-19. Source material: PBMCs or T cells enriched from blood (not recorded which). CDR3 in DNA: TGTGCCAGCAGTTACGGGACTAGCGGGAGGACCTACGAGCAGTACTTC. Translated, it gives CASSYGTSGRTYEQYF.